Listed here are 10 T cell receptor beta chains from one sample, sequenced in a study of response to subunit inactivated influenza vaccine. TCRdb processed the RT-PCR reads anew with MiXCR; each CDR3 protein has one entry. The profile shows under 800,000 distinct CDR3 sequences, approximately 15% of them singletons. Sequenced here: PBMCs from blood, sampled around 15 days before vaccination. The receptors come from a man in his forties or fifties who received an inactivated influenza vaccine.

The chain links TRBV14 to TRBJ2-1, with D unclear. The CDR3 is 12 residues long. Trimming stripped 3 bases from V and 8 bases from J, with 8 bases between. CDR1 and CDR2 from the germline V gene are SGHDN and FVKESK. The DNA for the CDR3 is TGTGCCAGCAGCCATGCCTTACATGAGCAGTTCTTC. Translated: CASSHALHEQFF.

CDR3 coding DNA: TGTGCCAGCAGGTCTGGGACAGGGGGCGCATACGAGCAGTACTTC. Encoded protein: CASRSGTGGAYEQYF. V gene TRBV12-3 or TRBV12-4 combines with J gene TRBJ2-7, with 12 bases aligning to TRBD1. The CDR3 length is 15 residues. J was trimmed by 4 bases and V by 6 bases; bases with no gene match: 7.

This clonotype was recorded a few times. The rearrangement links TRBV12-3 or TRBV12-4 to TRBJ1-1; D gene ambiguous. The CDR3 has 16 residues. The germline V and J ends were trimmed by 2 bases and 2 bases, with 15 bases remaining between them. CDR3 DNA: TGTGCCAGCAGTTTATGGTCAGAGAGACCAAACACTGAAGCTTTCTTT. Encoded protein: CASSLWSERPNTEAFF.

This chain uses TRBV6-2 or TRBV6-3 with TRBJ2-7; 12 bases agree with TRBD2. This CDR3 has 15 residues. Per germline, CDR1 MNHEY and CDR2 SVGEGT. The junction had 6 bases not matched to a gene; V was cut back by 6 bases and J by 3 bases. CDR3 amino acids: CASSPEGLAGYEQYF. The CDR3, as DNA: TGTGCCAGCAGCCCAGAGGGACTAGCGGGCTACGAGCAGTACTTC.

This clonotype was counted only a few times. The chain recombines TRBV29-1 with TRBJ2-7, with 11 bases identical to TRBD1. The germline gives CDR1 SQVTM, CDR2 ANQGSEA. V shed 6 bases and J 4 bases; nucleotides not matched to a gene: 8. This CDR3 has 14 amino acids. CDR3 residues: CSVAAGTGGYEQYF. The CDR3 DNA reads TGCAGCGTCGCCGCCGGGACAGGGGGTTACGAGCAGTACTTC.

This chain uses TRBV7-8 with TRBJ2-5; tentatively, D is TRBD2 (7 bases). The CDR3 consists of 14 residues. V gave up 6 bases and J gave up 4 bases, with 15 bases separating them. Germline V CDR1 and CDR2: SGHVS, FQNEAQ. The CDR3 sequence: CASSPPGGLETQYF. The DNA of the CDR3 is TGTGCCAGCAGTCCTCCGGGGGGCCTAGAGACCCAGTACTTC.

The sample holds a few counts of this clonotype. This chain joins TRBV10-3 and TRBJ2-1; 11 nucleotides agree with TRBD2. Trimming at V came to 7 bases and at J to 7 bases, leaving 12 bases not matched to a gene. CDR1 and CDR2 from the germline V gene are ENHRY and SYGVKD. This CDR3 spans 16 amino acids. The CDR3 region is CAITPGGTSGVNEQFF. CDR3 sequence (DNA): TGTGCCATCACACCTGGGGGGACTAGCGGTGTTAATGAGCAGTTCTTC.

This clonotype was seen a few times. The chain links TRBV4-2 to TRBJ2-3; weak D call: TRBD1 (9 bases). Germline CDR1 and CDR2: LGHNA and YNFKEQ. The CDR3 is 22 residues long. Between the trimmed V and J ends, which lost 4 bases and 2 bases, there was a span of 34 bases. CDR3 coding DNA: TGTGCCAGCAGCCTTACGAAACTCGGGACAGGGATCAAGCGGGAGCCCACAGATACGCAGTATTTT. Its translation: CASSLTKLGTGIKREPTDTQYF.

The gene calls are TRBV20-1 and TRBJ2-1; D is unclear. V shed 6 bases and J shed 4 bases, with 19 bases lying between them. Germline CDR1 and CDR2: DFQATT and SNEGSKA (reference sequence). The CDR3 extends over 15 amino acids. CDR3 sequence: CSAPALGEFYNEQFF. The CDR3 bases are TGCAGTGCCCCAGCCCTCGGAGAGTTTTACAATGAGCAGTTCTTC.

The genes are TRBV20-1 and TRBJ1-3; 11 nucleotides match TRBD1. V shed 4 bases and J 4 bases; nucleotides not matched to a gene: 15. Germline V gene data show CDR1 as DFQATT and CDR2 as SNEGSKA (reference sequence). The CDR3 covers 18 residues. CDR3 residues: CSATTGTGGLISGNTIYF. CDR3 nucleotides: TGCAGTGCTACGACCGGGACAGGGGGACTAATATCGGGAAACACCATATATTTT.